This section outlines one T cell receptor (beta chain) sequence together with its context. The target antigen is unknown. PCR was performed using 60 Vbeta and 13 Jbeta primers. Assay used: immunoSEQ multiplex PCR; TCRdb lists only in-frame clones, some missing. Among 150,000 to 200,000 clones listed, over 70% were seen once. This record belongs to a study of cytomegalovirus exposure and HLA in healthy donors. Study-level points and caveats: Association of a missense DCLRE1C variant with TCR beta V- and J-gene trimming was reported in a later analysis. As immune exposure information, only CMV serostatus was available. Likely technical artifact: a cluster of highly shared sequence variants. Roughly uniform depth of sequencing across donors was assumed in presence/absence analyses.

This clonotype was obtained from a middle-aged man in good health and CMV-seropositive. Sequences were obtained from PBMCs.

CDR3 in amino acids: CASRTGQLYGYTF. DNA of the CDR3: TGTGCCAGCAGGACGGGACAGCTCTATGGCTACACCTTC. The genes are TRBV28 and TRBJ1-2; 7 nucleotides line up with TRBD1. In germline, CDR1 is MDHEN, CDR2 SYDVKM. The CDR3 runs to 13 residues. With 6 bases clipped from V and 4 bases from J, the junction kept 5 bases outside the gene matches.